Listed here are 22 T cell receptor beta chains from one sample, sequenced in a study of T cells in Graves' hyperthyroidism and ophthalmopathy. Amplified TCR beta CDR3 regions derived from RNA transcripts. The HTBI primer set was used in a first-round RT-PCR of the TCR CDR3. TCRdb reprocessed the multiplex PCR reads with MiXCR, giving one entry per CDR3 protein. Of 300,000 to 350,000 distinct CDR3 sequences in the sample, 16% were seen once. Sequences were obtained from blood. These receptors originate from a man aged 25-45 years with Graves' hyperthyroidism.

There are many counts of this clonotype. The chain joins TRBV11-2 to TRBJ2-2; TRBD2 aligns across 7 bases. The germline V gene encodes CDR1 SGHAT and CDR2 FQNNGV. V lost 5 bases and J lost 4; bases outside the gene matches: 19. The CDR3 sequence is 19 residues long. The CDR3 DNA reads TGTGCCAGCAGCCAGGGCGGGGTATCGGCGGGAGTCGGCACCGGGGAGCTGTTTTTT. Its translation is CASSQGGVSAGVGTGELFF.

At least ten counts were recorded for this clonotype. The V gene is TRBV18, the J gene TRBJ1-1, with TRBD1 matching over 8 bases. J gave up 3 bases and V 5 bases, and 8 bases lay outside the gene matches. There are 15 residues in the CDR3. Germline CDR1 and CDR2: KGHSH and LQKENI. The CDR3 reads CASSKETGVHTEAFF. CDR3 nucleotide sequence: TGTGCCAGCTCAAAGGAGACAGGGGTTCACACTGAAGCTTTCTTT.

The chain links TRBV29-1 to TRBJ2-1; D is unclear. Germline V CDR1 and CDR2: SQVTM, ANQGSEA. The CDR3 extends over 12 amino acids. V was pared by 2 bases and J by 9 bases, with 11 bases between. DNA for the CDR3: TGCAGCGTTGAACCCAGGAAGGTTGAGCAGTTCTTC. Amino acids: CSVEPRKVEQFF.

This clonotype was observed a handful of times. The chain couples TRBV3-1 to TRBJ1-3; D is uncertain. The CDR3 sequence is 15 residues long. Trimming left V 1 base short and J 3 bases short, with 10 bases between. The germline V gene has CDR1 LGHDT and CDR2 YNNKEL (reference sequence). The CDR3 reads CASSQVPGFGNTIYF. CDR3 DNA sequence: TGTGCCAGCAGCCAAGTACCGGGGTTTGGAAACACCATATATTTT.

V is TRBV19 and J is TRBJ2-7; D gene unclear. The CDR3 extends over 14 amino acids. V was cut by 7 bases and J by 0 bases, with 13 bases left in between. Germline CDR1 and CDR2: LNHDA and SQIVND (reference sequence). CDR3 loop: CASKIAFSSYEQYF. The DNA for the CDR3 is TGTGCCAGTAAAATAGCTTTCAGCTCCTACGAGCAGTACTTC. Combining the CDR3 with reference TRBV19 and TRBJ2-7 gives the whole variable domain DGGITQSPKYLFRKEGQNVTLSCEQNLNHDAMYWYRQDPGQGLRLIYYSQIVNDFQKGDIAEGYSVSREKKESFPLTVTSAQKNPTAFYLCASKIAFSSYEQYFGPGTRLTVT.

Remarks on this clonotype: This may be a read error, as it is one base from a much larger clone. The rearrangement links TRBV6-1 to TRBJ1-2; 8 nucleotides match TRBD1. CDR3 length: 14 amino acids. V trimming: 3 bases; J trimming: 9 bases; junction bases outside the gene matches: 9. Per the germline V gene, CDR1 is MNHNS and CDR2 is SASEGT. The CDR3 sequence: CASSETRTGTRYTF. In DNA form, the CDR3 reads TGTGCCAGCAGTGAGACCAGGACAGGGACGCGCTACACCTTC.

This clonotype occurred a few times. CDR3 DNA: TGTGCCAGCAGTCCTTACGACAGGGGCGAGACCCAGTACTTC. Its protein product is CASSPYDRGETQYF. The chain links TRBV27 to TRBJ2-5; the match to TRBD1 covers 8 bases. Looked up from germline, CDR1 is MNHEY and CDR2 is SMNVEV (reference sequence). The trim removed 5 bases at V and 5 bases at J, leaving 7 bases unmatched. This CDR3 spans 14 amino acids.

CDR3 in DNA: TGTGCCAGCAGCGTAGCTGGCCAGGGGAGCTCTGAAGCTTTCTTT. It translates to CASSVAGQGSSEAFF. This chain connects TRBV9 to TRBJ1-1; possible D gene TRBD1, 6 bases. Trimming pared 0 bases from V and 6 bases from J, leaving 15 bases between. Germline lookup yields CDR1 SGDLS and CDR2 YYNGEE. The CDR3 extends over 15 amino acids.

This clonotype has a handful of counts. V usage is TRBV7-9 and J usage is TRBJ2-3, with TRBD1 matching over 9 bases. Per germline, CDR1 SEHNR and CDR2 FQNEAQ (reference sequence). The CDR3 has 16 residues. Trimming cost V 0 bases and J 3 bases; bases outside gene matches: 4. The CDR3 spells CASSLATGGYTDTQYF. The CDR3 DNA follows: TGTGCCAGCAGCTTAGCTACAGGGGGCTATACAGATACGCAGTATTTT.

This clonotype came up many times. The DNA of the CDR3 is TGTGCCAGTTCCGGCGGGGTCCACGAGCAGTACTTC. Encoded protein: CASSGGVHEQYF. The gene calls are TRBV7-9 and TRBJ2-7, with D maybe TRBD2 (6 bases). V was clipped by 9 bases and J by 5 bases, with 14 bases between them. Germline assignment: CDR1 SEHNR and CDR2 FQNEAQ (reference sequence). This CDR3 is 12 amino acids long. The entire variable domain, with the rest obtained from reference TRBV7-9 and TRBJ2-7, is as follows: DTGVSQNPRHKITKRGQNVTFRCDPISEHNRLYWYRQTLGQGPEFLTYFQNEAQLEKSRLLSDRFSAERPKGSFSTLEIQRTEQGDSAMYLCASSGGVHEQYFGPGTRLTVT.

This clonotype was counted a few times. Since a much larger clone is just one base distant, this may be a read error. The chain combines TRBV7-9 with TRBJ2-7; TRBD2 matches at 14 bases. Trimming removed 4 bases from V and 8 bases from J; junction bases left unmatched: 4. Germline lookup yields CDR1 SEHNR and CDR2 FQNEAQ (reference sequence). CDR3 size: 14 residues. The CDR3 DNA reads as TGTGCCAGCAGCTGGGGACTAGCGGGGGACAAGCAGTACTTC. Its translation: CASSWGLAGDKQYF. The full variable domain, with the rest looked up from reference TRBV7-9 and TRBJ2-7, is DTGVSQNPRHKITKRGQNVTFRCDPISEHNRLYWYRQTLGQGPEFLTYFQNEAQLEKSRLLSDRFSAERPKGSFSTLEIQRTEQGDSAMYLCASSWGLAGDKQYFGPGTRLTVT.

This clonotype was found many times. V is TRBV18 and J is TRBJ2-2; possible D gene TRBD2, 5 bases. Germline lookup yields CDR1 KGHSH and CDR2 LQKENI. The germline V and J ends were trimmed by 4 bases and 5 bases, with 11 bases remaining between them. The CDR3 has 14 residues. CDR3 coding DNA: TGTGCCAGCTCACAAGGACTCTCAACCGGGGAGCTGTTTTTT. Its translation is CASSQGLSTGELFF.

In its sample, this clonotype was seen a few times. The rearrangement links TRBV5-6 to TRBJ2-5, with a possible D match to TRBD2 (5 bases). The V gene lost 5 bases and the J gene lost 7 bases, with 15 bases spanning the gap. This CDR3 has 13 residues. Germline CDR1 is SGHDT and CDR2 is YYEEEE. CDR3 sequence (DNA): TGTGCCAGCAGTTCGGGCCCAGAGGGGACCCAGTACTTC. It translates to CASSSGPEGTQYF.

V usage is TRBV7-2 and J usage is TRBJ2-1; D may match TRBD1 or TRBD2 (7 bases each). The V gene's germline CDR1 is SGHTA and CDR2 FQGNSA. The CDR3 contains 12 residues. The V gene lost 11 bases and the J gene lost 9 bases, with 17 bases spanning the gap. The CDR3 is CAGSPGGVEQFF. CDR3 nucleotides: TGTGCCGGCTCACCAGGGGGGGTTGAGCAGTTCTTC.

As concerns this clonotype: One end of the junction does not line up with germline, which may come from a read error. This rearrangement joins TRBV15 to TRBJ2-2, with TRBD2 matching over 12 bases. The CDR3 extends over 20 amino acids. Germline CDR1 and CDR2: LNHNV and YYDKDF (reference sequence). CDR3 amino acids: CTTSRDHRLAGEPNTGELFF. CDR3 sequence (DNA): TGTACCACCAGCAGAGATCACAGACTAGCGGGAGAACCGAACACCGGGGAGCTGTTTTTT.

This clonotype has only a few counts. This chain uses TRBV20-1 with TRBJ2-2, with 7 bases fitting TRBD1. Germline-derived CDR1 and CDR2 are DFQATT and SNEGSKA (reference sequence). This CDR3 has 13 amino acids. J was trimmed by 4 bases and V by 4 bases; bases with no gene match: 3. DNA for the CDR3: TGCAGTGCTACCCGGACAGGCACCGGGGAGCTGTTTTTT. Translated, it gives CSATRTGTGELFF.

This clonotype was detected ten times or more. The gene calls are TRBV13 and TRBJ2-7; perhaps TRBD1 as D (5 bases). From germline, CDR1 is PRHDT and CDR2 FYEKMQ (reference sequence). V was pared by 5 bases and J by 4 bases, with 15 bases between. There are 14 residues in the CDR3. This CDR3 reads CASSTGLQLYEQYF. In DNA, the CDR3 is TGTGCCAGCAGCACAGGCTTGCAACTTTACGAGCAGTACTTC.

The chain has TRBV5-6 and TRBJ2-5; 8 nucleotides agree with TRBD2. J was trimmed by 1 base and V by 5 bases; bases with no gene match: 16. Germline V gene data show CDR1 as SGHDT and CDR2 as YYEEEE. This CDR3 contains 18 residues. CDR3 sequence: CASRDTVGREVSQETQYF. CDR3 sequence (DNA): TGTGCCAGCAGGGATACAGTGGGGCGGGAGGTATCCCAAGAGACCCAGTACTTC.

This chain joins TRBV4-2 and TRBJ1-2, with D unclear. V lost 4 bases and J lost 5, with 11 bases in between. Germline CDR1 and CDR2: LGHNA and YNFKEQ. The CDR3 length is 13 residues. CDR3 coding DNA: TGTGCCAGCAGCCTAATGGATGGATATGGCTACACCTTC. Translating gives CASSLMDGYGYTF.

This clonotype was recorded many times. CDR3 nucleotides: TGCAGCGCCCATCTAGGTGACGGCACAGATACGCAGTATTTT. This sequence encodes CSAHLGDGTDTQYF. The genes are TRBV29-1 and TRBJ2-3; D is unresolved. Deletions cut 7 bases from V and 1 base from J, with 15 bases between. In germline, CDR1 is SQVTM, CDR2 ANQGSEA. The CDR3 is 14 residues long.

The chain couples TRBV20-1 to TRBJ2-3; D not certain. The CDR3 contains 13 residues. The ends were cut back, 0 bases at V and 7 bases at J, with 11 bases in the middle. Germline CDR1 DFQATT, CDR2 SNEGSKA (reference sequence). In DNA form, the CDR3 reads TGCAGTGCTAGAGATAGTCTGCACAATACGCAGTATTTT. Translating it yields CSARDSLHNTQYF.

This clonotype was observed a handful of times. A read error may explain this, as a much larger clone is one base away. This chain joins TRBV20-1 and TRBJ1-1; D not certain. Germline CDR1 and CDR2: DFQATT and SNEGSKA (reference sequence). This CDR3 region has 13 residues. DNA for the CDR3: TGCAGTGCCGCTGGCCTCGGCGTAACTGAAGTTTTCTTT. It specifies CSAAGLGVTEVFF.